This T cell receptor beta chain was recovered during a study of CD8 T cells in ankylosing spondylitis. Study-level findings and limits: The study identified a TCR beta motif of several highly homologous variants that appeared characteristic of ankylosing spondylitis blood. Disease-linked clones reportedly showed significant enrichment in matched ankylosing spondylitis synovial fluid. As for the disease-linked clones, they showed a CD8+ phenotype and occurred at relatively low frequencies in peripheral blood.

This clonotype was found many times. Its antigen is unidentified. TCRdb re-called the 5' RACE reads with MiXCR, one entry per CDR3 protein. The sample yields fewer than 550,000 distinct CDR3 sequences, 5.3% seen once. Trimming removed 1 base from V and 5 bases from J, with 15 bases in between. CDR3 length: 16 amino acids. Germline V lookup: CDR1 LNHNV, CDR2 YYDKDF (reference sequence). Material for sequencing was blood, either unsorted or a sorted T cell fraction (not recorded which). The chain links TRBV15 to TRBJ1-5, with D uncertain. The receptor was derived from a male donor with ankylosing spondylitis. For the CDR3, the DNA is TGTGCCACCAGCAGAGTGGACGGGCGCCCCCATCAGCCCCAGCATTTT. Translation gives CATSRVDGRPHQPQHF. Together with reference TRBV15 and TRBJ1-5, the CDR3 gives the full variable domain: DAMVIQNPRYQVTQFGKPVTLSCSQTLNHNVMYWYQQKSSQAPKLLFHYYDKDFNNEADTPDNFQSRRPNTSFCFLDIRSPGLGDTAMYLCATSRVDGRPHQPQHFGDGTRLSIL.